This T cell receptor (beta chain) was found in a study of T cells after yellow fever vaccination. With 3 bases removed from V and 7 bases from J, the gap between germline ends came to 8 bases. CDR3 length: 12 amino acids. Template switching by 5'RACE produced TCR cDNA, adding a universal primer site and UMIs. TCRdb processed the 5' RACE reads anew with MiXCR; each CDR3 protein has one entry. The data contain a few hundred thousand distinct CDR3 sequences, 7% to 9% of them seen just once; the ten biggest clones take up under 20%. Study findings and constraints: The secondary response was weaker, and its peak arrived faster, on day 5 versus 15.

Notes on this clonotype: Its target is not known.

This TCR came from a man younger than 35 who received the YFV17D yellow fever vaccine. The specimen comprised PBMCs, sampled 35 to 50 days after the first yellow fever vaccination. The chain carries TRBV12-3 or TRBV12-4 and TRBJ2-3; D is perhaps TRBD2 (5 bases). CDR3 region: CASSFERYTQYF. Here the CDR3 DNA reads TGTGCCAGCAGTTTCGAGCGGTATACGCAGTATTTT.